What follows are 24 T cell receptor beta chains derived from one specimen sequenced in a study of blood T cell repertoires in COVID-19. The repertoire was sequenced with immunoSEQ multiplex PCR; TCRdb's copy has only in-frame clones and lacks some. There are roughly 200,000 clones in the sample; roughly 77% occur only once, and 5.5% to 7% lies in the top ten. Sequencing was done on a sample of peripheral blood. Every receptor here comes from a woman aged 40-49 years with COVID-19, enrolled during active disease.

This clone was seen only a few times. J is TRBJ2-1 and V is TRBV4-2; 8 nucleotides line up with TRBD2. V lost 0 bases to trimming and J lost 0 bases; unmatched junction nucleotides: 4. This CDR3 contains 17 residues. In germline, CDR1 is LGHNA, CDR2 YNFKEQ. The CDR3 DNA reads TGTGCCAGCAGCCAAGACCTAGCGGGCCCCTCCTACAATGAGCAGTTCTTC. Translation: CASSQDLAGPSYNEQFF.

The chain employs TRBV6-2 or TRBV6-3 and TRBJ2-5; D is uncertain. Deletions cut 0 bases from V and 7 bases from J, with 12 bases between. The CDR3 length is 14 residues. CDR1 and CDR2 (germline): MNHEY, SVGEGT. CDR3 loop: CASSYSAGPGTQYF. DNA of the CDR3: TGTGCCAGCAGTTACTCGGCTGGCCCTGGGACCCAGTACTTC.

V and J are TRBV5-1 and TRBJ2-7; 9 nucleotides line up with TRBD1. V was pared by 5 bases and J by 6 bases, with 9 bases of the junction left unmatched. Germline V gives CDR1 SGHRS, CDR2 YFSETQ. This CDR3 is 14 amino acids long. The CDR3 nucleotides read TGCGCCAGCAGGACCGGGACAGGGAAAACCGAGCAGTACTTC. Translation gives CASRTGTGKTEQYF.

The chain uses TRBV7-2 and TRBJ2-3; a possible D gene is TRBD2 (5 bases). Germline lookup yields CDR1 SGHTA and CDR2 FQGNSA. The CDR3 sequence is 15 residues long. The V and J ends lost 5 bases and 0 bases respectively, with 12 bases between them. CDR3 in amino acids: CASSPRPGSTDTQYF. The CDR3 DNA reads TGTGCCAGCAGCCCCCGCCCGGGGAGCACAGATACGCAGTATTTT.

The chain uses TRBV4-2 and TRBJ1-1, with 7 bases that match TRBD1. The CDR3 length is 16 residues. The ends lost 4 bases at V and 2 bases at J; junction bases unmatched: 10. Germline-derived CDR1 and CDR2 are LGHNA and YNFKEQ. CDR3 bases: TGTGCCAGCAGCCCAGGGGACAGTAGCTCAAACACTGAAGCTTTCTTT. Protein: CASSPGDSSSNTEAFF.

This chain links TRBV10-3 with TRBJ2-1; TRBD2 might be the D (6 bases). The CDR3 is made up of 15 amino acids. CDR1 is ENHRY and CDR2 is SYGVKD in the germline V gene. The V and J ends lost 4 bases and 8 bases respectively, with 18 bases between them. CDR3 coding DNA: TGTGCCATCAGTGGCGCGACTAGATCATTCGATGAGCAGTTCTTC. Protein: CAISGATRSFDEQFF.

The rearrangement uses TRBV7-3 and TRBJ2-3, with a tentative D call TRBD2 (6 bases). CDR3 size: 16 residues. CDR1 and CDR2 (germline): SGHTA, FQGTGA. V was cut by 6 bases and J by 3 bases, with 19 bases left in between. CDR3 sequence reads: CASSQWGPAGTDTQYF. Here the CDR3 DNA reads TGTGCCAGCAGTCAGTGGGGCCCCGCGGGGACAGATACGCAGTATTTT.

V is TRBV2 and J is TRBJ1-2, with 8 bases identical to TRBD1. Germline CDR1 and CDR2: SNHLY and FYNNEI. The CDR3 is made up of 13 amino acids. J gave up 6 bases and V 10 bases, and 10 bases lay outside the gene matches. CDR3 protein: CANNARGLDGYTF. Here the CDR3 DNA reads TGTGCCAATAATGCCAGGGGGCTGGATGGCTACACCTTC.

J is TRBJ2-3 and V is TRBV27; TRBD1 aligns across 9 bases. V dropped 0 bases and J dropped 3; count of bases not matched to a gene: 7. In germline, CDR1 is MNHEY, CDR2 SMNVEV (reference sequence). The CDR3 loop spans 17 amino acids. Written as DNA, the CDR3 is TGTGCCAGCAGTTTATCTGATGGGACAGGGCGGACAGATACGCAGTATTTT. It encodes CASSLSDGTGRTDTQYF.

The chain employs TRBV4-1 and TRBJ2-6, with 7 bases aligning to TRBD1. The CDR3 spans 16 residues. CDR1 is MGHRA and CDR2 is YSYEKL in the germline V gene. V shed 1 base and J 2 bases; nucleotides not matched to a gene: 2. The CDR3 is CASSQVGTAGANVLTF. DNA of the CDR3: TGCGCCAGCAGCCAAGTAGGGACAGCTGGGGCCAACGTCCTGACTTTC.

The chain is built from TRBV10-2 and TRBJ2-3; D possibly corresponds to TRBD1 (5 bases). The CDR3 length is 14 residues. Per the germline V gene, CDR1 is WSHSY and CDR2 is SAAADI. V lost 3 bases and J lost 2, with 9 bases in between. In DNA, the CDR3 is TGCGCCAGCAGTGACAGGGCGACCACAGATACGCAGTATTTT. Its protein product is CASSDRATTDTQYF.

The chain links TRBV6-5 to TRBJ2-7; 7 bases align to TRBD2. With V trimmed by 11 bases and J by 2 bases, 6 bases remained unmatched. The CDR3 loop spans 12 amino acids. Germline CDR1 reads MNHEY; CDR2 reads SVGAGI. The CDR3 is CAAGDATYEQYF. The CDR3 DNA is TGTGCCGCGGGAGACGCGACCTACGAGCAGTACTTC.

The chain uses TRBV10-3 and TRBJ2-3; 10 nucleotides align to TRBD2. CDR3 length: 17 amino acids. With V trimmed by 4 bases and J by 2 bases, 9 bases remained unmatched. Germline CDR1 is ENHRY and CDR2 is SYGVKD. DNA of the CDR3: TGTGCCATCAGTGGAAAGAGGGGGACTAGCGCCACAGATACGCAGTATTTT. Amino acids: CAISGKRGTSATDTQYF.

The rearrangement uses TRBV5-1 and TRBJ2-5, with 10 positions matching TRBD1. This CDR3 spans 16 amino acids. Germline CDR1 reads SGHRS; CDR2 reads YFSETQ. V lost 1 base and J lost 2; bases outside the gene matches: 5. CDR3 region: CASSLLGQGEQETQYF. The CDR3 nucleotides are TGCGCCAGCAGCTTGTTAGGACAGGGGGAACAAGAGACCCAGTACTTC.

The genes are TRBV27 and TRBJ2-1; TRBD1 agrees at 9 bases. Trimming took 3 bases from V and 14 from J; bases not matched to a gene: 5. The CDR3 totals 12 residues. Germline V gene data show CDR1 as MNHEY and CDR2 as SMNVEV (reference sequence). In nucleotides, the CDR3 is TGTGCCAGCAGTTTCGCGACAGGGGGAAAGTTCTTC. The encoded protein is CASSFATGGKFF.

The V gene is TRBV9, the J gene TRBJ1-1; TRBD1 matches at 7 bases. Germline V lookup: CDR1 SGDLS, CDR2 YYNGEE. The CDR3 spans 14 residues. J lost 6 bases, V lost 3 bases, and 8 bases had no gene match. DNA for the CDR3: TGTGCCAGCAGCGCAACAGGGGCTAGGTCTGAAGCTTTCTTT. Residues: CASSATGARSEAFF.

This chain connects TRBV12-3 or TRBV12-4 to TRBJ2-3; D not certain. Trimming took off 3 bases at V and 9 bases at J, with 10 bases between the two ends. The CDR3 length is 12 residues. In DNA form, the CDR3 reads TGTGCCAGCAGTTTCAAGCGTAACACGCAGTATTTT. Translated, it gives CASSFKRNTQYF.

Here the CDR3 DNA reads TGCGCCAGCAGCTTGGGGACTAGCGGGCCAAATGAGCAGTTCTTC. It yields the protein CASSLGTSGPNEQFF. V usage is TRBV5-1 and J usage is TRBJ2-1; TRBD2 matches 11 bases. V lost 0 bases and J lost 7; bases outside the gene matches: 3. The V gene's germline CDR1 is SGHRS and CDR2 YFSETQ. This CDR3 has 15 residues. Together with reference TRBV5-1 and TRBJ2-1, the CDR3 gives the full variable domain: KAGVTQTPRYLIKTRGQQVTLSCSPISGHRSVSWYQQTPGQGLQFLFEYFSETQRNKGNFPGRFSGRQFSNSRSEMNVSTLELGDSALYLCASSLGTSGPNEQFFGPGTRLTVL.

This clone appeared once. The chain recombines TRBV4-2 with TRBJ2-1; perhaps TRBD2 as D (5 bases). The CDR3 has 15 amino acids. CDR1 is LGHNA, CDR2 YNFKEQ, per germline. Trimming shortened V by 0 bases and J by 0 bases, and 6 bases separated the two germline ends. CDR3 sequence: CASSQERASYNEQFF. For the CDR3, the DNA is TGTGCCAGCAGCCAAGAGCGGGCCTCCTACAATGAGCAGTTCTTC.

This clone showed up just once. The chain couples TRBV4-1 to TRBJ2-5; D perhaps matches TRBD1 (6 bases). Germline loops: CDR1 MGHRA, CDR2 YSYEKL. The length of the CDR3 is 16 residues. The V and J ends lost 1 base and 3 bases respectively, with 15 bases between them. Written as DNA, the CDR3 is TGCGCCAGCAGCCAAGTTAAATGCCGGGACAAAGAGACCCAGTACTTC. Its translation is CASSQVKCRDKETQYF.

The rearrangement links TRBV21-1 to TRBJ2-7; the listed D gene, TRBD1, was not tested against the DNA. TRBV21-1 is deemed a pseudogene. This CDR3 is 16 amino acids long. In DNA, the CDR3 is TGTGCCAGCAGCAAAGCCCCCGGGACAGGAGGCTACGAGCAGTACTTC. Protein sequence: CASSKAPGTGGYEQYF.

This clone is a singleton in its sample. Within the sample, other DNA sequences also encode this same CDR3. The J gene is TRBJ2-1, the V gene TRBV9; 8 bases are a match to TRBD2. Germline values: CDR1 SGDLS, CDR2 YYNGEE. This CDR3 region has 13 residues. The V and J ends lost 7 bases and 6 bases, in that order; junction bases with no gene match: 6. The CDR3 is CASARGGFNEQFF. CDR3 bases: TGTGCCAGCGCCCGGGGGGGTTTCAATGAGCAGTTCTTC. Full variable domain (outside the CDR3, taken from reference TRBV9 and TRBJ2-1): DSGVTQTPKHLITATGQRVTLRCSPRSGDLSVYWYQQSLDQGLQFLIQYYNGEERAKGNILERFSAQQFPDLHSELNLSSLELGDSALYFCASARGGFNEQFFGPGTRLTVL.

This sequence joins TRBV6-5 and TRBJ2-2, with D perhaps matching TRBD2 (5 bases). The length of the CDR3 is 15 residues. V lost 7 bases and J 1 base, leaving 13 bases between the germline ends. Germline V gene lookup returns CDR1 MNHEY and CDR2 SVGAGI. DNA for the CDR3: TGTGCCAGCATCGCAGGACTTGAGAACACCGGGGAGCTGTTTTTT. As protein: CASIAGLENTGELFF.

The chain combines TRBV5-1 with TRBJ2-5, with 9 bases lining up with TRBD1. The CDR3 covers 16 residues. The germline V gene encodes CDR1 SGHRS and CDR2 YFSETQ. V was clipped by 6 bases and J by 5 bases; unmatched bases: 14. CDR3 nucleotide sequence: TGCGCCAGCAACCCTGGTAGCTTCGGGACAGGGGAGACCCAGTACTTC. Protein: CASNPGSFGTGETQYF.